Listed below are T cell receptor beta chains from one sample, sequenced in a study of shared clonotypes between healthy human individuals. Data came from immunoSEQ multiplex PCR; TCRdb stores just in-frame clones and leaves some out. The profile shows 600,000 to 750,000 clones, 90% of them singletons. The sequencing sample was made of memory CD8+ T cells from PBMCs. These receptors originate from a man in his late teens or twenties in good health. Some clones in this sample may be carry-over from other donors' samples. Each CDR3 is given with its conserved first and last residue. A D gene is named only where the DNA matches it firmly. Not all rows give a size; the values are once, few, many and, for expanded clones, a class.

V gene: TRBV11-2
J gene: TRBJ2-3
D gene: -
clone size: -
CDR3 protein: CASSFQAGRTDTQYF
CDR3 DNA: TGTGCCAGCAGCTTTCAGGCGGGAAGAACAGATACGCAGTATTTT

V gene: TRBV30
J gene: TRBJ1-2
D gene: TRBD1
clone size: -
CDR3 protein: CAWRFTPDREDYGYTF
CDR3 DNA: TGTGCCTGGAGGTTCACACCGGACAGGGAGGACTATGGCTACACCTTC

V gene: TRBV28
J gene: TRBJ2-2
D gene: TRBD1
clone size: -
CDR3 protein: CASTGDTGELFF
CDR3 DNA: TGTGCCAGTACAGGGGACACCGGGGAGCTGTTTTTT

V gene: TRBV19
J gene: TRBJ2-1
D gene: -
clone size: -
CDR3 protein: CATSVQGGYDEFF
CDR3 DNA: TGTGCCACCTCAGTGCAGGGGGGCTATGACGAGTTCTTC

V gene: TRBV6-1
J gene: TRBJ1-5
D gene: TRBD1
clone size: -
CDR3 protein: CASSERQGGNSNQPQHF
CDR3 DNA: TGTGCCAGCAGTGAAAGACAGGGTGGCAATAGCAATCAGCCCCAGCATTTT

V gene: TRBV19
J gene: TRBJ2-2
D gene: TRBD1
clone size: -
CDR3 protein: CASSIPLDRENTGELFF
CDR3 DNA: TGTGCCAGTAGTATACCCCTGGACAGGGAGAACACCGGGGAGCTGTTTTTT

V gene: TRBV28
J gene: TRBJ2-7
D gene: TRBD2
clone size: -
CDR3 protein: CASSLNRDYRYEQYF
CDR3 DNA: TGTGCCAGCAGCTTAAACCGGGACTATCGCTACGAGCAGTACTTC

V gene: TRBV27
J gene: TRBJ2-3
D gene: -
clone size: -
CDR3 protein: CASSPMTLGFTDTQYF
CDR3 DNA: TGTGCCAGCAGTCCTATGACTCTCGGTTTCACAGATACGCAGTATTTT

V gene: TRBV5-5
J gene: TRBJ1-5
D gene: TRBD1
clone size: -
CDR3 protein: CASSGRDRGLNQPQHF
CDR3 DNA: TGTGCCAGCAGCGGCCGGGACAGGGGCCTCAATCAGCCCCAGCATTTT

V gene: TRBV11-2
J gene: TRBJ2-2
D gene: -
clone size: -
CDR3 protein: CASTFTGELFF
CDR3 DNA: TGTGCCAGCACCTTCACCGGGGAGCTGTTTTTT

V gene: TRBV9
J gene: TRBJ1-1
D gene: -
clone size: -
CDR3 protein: CASSVALDRPKDTEAFF
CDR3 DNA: TGTGCCAGCAGCGTCGCCCTGGACCGGCCCAAGGACACTGAAGCTTTCTTT

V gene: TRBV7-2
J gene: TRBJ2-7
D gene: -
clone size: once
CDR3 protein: CASSPRAGLSYEQYF
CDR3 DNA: TGTGCCAGCAGCCCCAGGGCGGGACTCTCCTACGAGCAGTACTTC

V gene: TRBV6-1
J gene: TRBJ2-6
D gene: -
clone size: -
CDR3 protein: CASSERAGVYAGANVLTF
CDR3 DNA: TGTGCCAGCAGTGAAAGGGCAGGGGTGTACGCTGGGGCCAACGTCCTGACTTTC

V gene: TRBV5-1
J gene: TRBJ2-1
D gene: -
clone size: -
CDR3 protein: CASSARGGGYNEQFF
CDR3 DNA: TGCGCCAGCAGCGCCAGGGGAGGGGGATACAATGAGCAGTTCTTC

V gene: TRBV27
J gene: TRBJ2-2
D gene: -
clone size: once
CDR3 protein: CASSFGAGLGIGELFF
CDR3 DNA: TGTGCCAGCAGTTTTGGAGCGGGCCTCGGTATCGGGGAGCTGTTTTTT

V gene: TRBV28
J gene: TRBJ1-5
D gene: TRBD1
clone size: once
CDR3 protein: CASGWEGGYSNQPQHF
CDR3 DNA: TGTGCCAGTGGGTGGGAAGGGGGCTATAGCAATCAGCCCCAGCATTTT

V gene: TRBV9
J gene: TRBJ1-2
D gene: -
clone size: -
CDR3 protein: CASSDDPGTHTGYTF
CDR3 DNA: TGTGCCAGCAGCGACGACCCCGGGACTCACACTGGCTACACCTTC

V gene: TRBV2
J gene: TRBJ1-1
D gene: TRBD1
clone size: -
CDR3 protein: CASIGLGDRGNEAFF
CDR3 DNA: TGTGCCAGCATAGGCCTTGGGGACAGGGGGAACGAAGCTTTCTTT

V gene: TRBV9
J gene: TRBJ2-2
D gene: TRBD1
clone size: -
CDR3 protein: CASSINPGQGHTGELFF
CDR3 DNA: TGTGCCAGCAGCATAAACCCGGGACAGGGCCACACCGGGGAGCTGTTTTTT

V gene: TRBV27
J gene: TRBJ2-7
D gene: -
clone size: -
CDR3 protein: CASSLVAEYYEQYF
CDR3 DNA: TGTGCCAGCAGCTTGGTCGCAGAATACTACGAGCAGTACTTC

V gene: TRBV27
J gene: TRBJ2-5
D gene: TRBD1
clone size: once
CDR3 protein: CASSWAGGPQETQYF
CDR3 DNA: TGTGCCAGCAGTTGGGCAGGGGGACCTCAAGAGACCCAGTACTTC

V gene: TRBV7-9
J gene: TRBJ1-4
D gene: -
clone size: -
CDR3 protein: CASSFPLETGPKWGEKLFF
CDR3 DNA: TGTGCCAGCAGCTTTCCTTTGGAGACAGGTCCGAAATGGGGTGAAAAACTGTTTTTT

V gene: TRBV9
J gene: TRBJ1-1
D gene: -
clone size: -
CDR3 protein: CASSPWSAEAFF
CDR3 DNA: TGTGCCAGCAGCCCGTGGTCGGCTGAAGCTTTCTTT

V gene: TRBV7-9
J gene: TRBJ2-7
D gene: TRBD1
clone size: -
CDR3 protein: CASSPTGVRAYEQYF
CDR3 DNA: TGTGCCAGCAGCCCGACAGGGGTTAGGGCCTACGAGCAGTACTTC

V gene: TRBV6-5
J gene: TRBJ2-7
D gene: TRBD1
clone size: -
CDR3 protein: CASSYYGQAPLEQYF
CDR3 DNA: TGTGCCAGCAGTTACTACGGACAGGCGCCCTTGGAGCAGTACTTC

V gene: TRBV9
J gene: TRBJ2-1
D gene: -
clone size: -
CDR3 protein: CASSVASVNNEQFF
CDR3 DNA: TGTGCCAGCAGCGTGGCTAGCGTGAACAATGAGCAGTTCTTC

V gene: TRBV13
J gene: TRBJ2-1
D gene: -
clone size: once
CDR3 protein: CASSLRTSYNEQFF
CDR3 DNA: TGTGCCAGCAGCTTACGCACCTCCTACAATGAGCAGTTCTTC

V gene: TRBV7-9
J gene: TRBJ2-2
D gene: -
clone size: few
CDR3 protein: CASSLAVSQGLFF
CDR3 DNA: TGTGCCAGCAGCTTAGCGGTTTCTCAGGGGCTGTTTTTT

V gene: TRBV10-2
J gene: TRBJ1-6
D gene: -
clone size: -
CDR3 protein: CASGEGVGYSPLHF
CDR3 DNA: TGCGCCAGCGGCGAGGGGGTTGGATACTCACCCCTCCACTTT

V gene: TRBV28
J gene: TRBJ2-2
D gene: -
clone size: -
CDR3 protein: CASSFPPGRHTGELFF
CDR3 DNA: TGTGCCAGCAGTTTTCCTCCAGGGCGGCACACCGGGGAGCTGTTTTTT

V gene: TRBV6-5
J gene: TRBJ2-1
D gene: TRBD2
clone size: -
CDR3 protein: CASSPPGLANEQFF
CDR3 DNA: TGTGCCAGCAGTCCACCCGGACTAGCCAATGAGCAGTTCTTC